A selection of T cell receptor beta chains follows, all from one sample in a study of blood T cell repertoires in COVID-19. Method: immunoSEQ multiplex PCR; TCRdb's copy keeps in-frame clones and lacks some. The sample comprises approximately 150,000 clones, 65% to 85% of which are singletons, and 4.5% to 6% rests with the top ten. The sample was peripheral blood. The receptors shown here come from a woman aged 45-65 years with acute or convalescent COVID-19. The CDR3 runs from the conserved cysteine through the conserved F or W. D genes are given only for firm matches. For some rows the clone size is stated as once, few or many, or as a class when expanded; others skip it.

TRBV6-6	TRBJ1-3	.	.	TGTGCCAGCAGTTACTCCAATCAGAGGGCTGGAAACACCATATATTTT	CASSYSNQRAGNTIYF
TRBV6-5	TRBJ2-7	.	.	TGTGCCAGATTCAGGGATAGTTCCTACGAGCAGTACTTC	CARFRDSSYEQYF
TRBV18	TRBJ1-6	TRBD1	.	TGTGCCACCCGGAGGGAGACAGGGGATTTAGGATACTCACCCCTCCACTTT	CATRRETGDLGYSPLHF
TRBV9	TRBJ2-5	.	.	TGTGCCAGCAGCGGACAGAGCCCAGGAGAGACCCAGTACTTC	CASSGQSPGETQYF
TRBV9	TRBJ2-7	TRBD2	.	TGTGCCAGCAGCGTTGGACTAGCTGGCGAGCAGTACTTC	CASSVGLAGEQYF
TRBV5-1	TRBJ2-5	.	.	TGCGCCAGCAGCGCCAGGGTCCAAGAGACCCAGTACTTC	CASSARVQETQYF
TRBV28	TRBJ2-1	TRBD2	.	TGTGCCAGCAGTTTGGGGCCCGGACTAGCGGGGGCTCATGAGCAGTTCTTC	CASSLGPGLAGAHEQFF
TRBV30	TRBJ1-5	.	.	TGTGCCTGGAGTGTGTTCGGCAGCGACGATCAGCCCCAGCATTTT	CAWSVFGSDDQPQHF
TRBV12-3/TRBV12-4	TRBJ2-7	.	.	TGTGCCAGCAGTTTAGGGTCCCAGGAGTACTTC	CASSLGSQEYF
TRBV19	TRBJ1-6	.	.	TGTGCCAGCAGGGCGGAGTATAATTCACCCCTCCACTTT	CASRAEYNSPLHF
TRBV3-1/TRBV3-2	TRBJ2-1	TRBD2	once	TGTGCCAGCAGCCAAGATAGTAGCGGGGCGGGTGAGCAGTTCTTC	CASSQDSSGAGEQFF
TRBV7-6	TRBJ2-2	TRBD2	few	TGTGCCAGCAGCTTAGAGAGCGGGGGGGGCACCGGGGAGCTGTTTTTT	CASSLESGGGTGELFF
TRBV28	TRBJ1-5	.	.	TGTGCCAGCAGTTCAGGCAGGGCCAATCAGCCCCAGCATTTT	CASSSGRANQPQHF
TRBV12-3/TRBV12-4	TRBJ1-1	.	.	TGTGCCAGCAGTTTATCAGGCAGCACTGAAGCTTTCTTT	CASSLSGSTEAFF
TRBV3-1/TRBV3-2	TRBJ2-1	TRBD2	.	TGTGCCAGCAGCCAGTTTCTAGCGGGGGAAGGAGAGCAGTTCTTC	CASSQFLAGEGEQFF
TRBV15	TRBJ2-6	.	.	TGTGCCACTGGGGGACACCACTCTGGGGCCAACGTCCTGACTTTC	CATGGHHSGANVLTF
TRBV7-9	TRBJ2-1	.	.	TGTGCCAGCAGCCAACTGACCCTAGGTGAGCAGTTCTTC	CASSQLTLGEQFF
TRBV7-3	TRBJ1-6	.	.	TGTGCCAGCAGCTCCGGACAGACTTCACCCCTCCACTTT	CASSSGQTSPLHF
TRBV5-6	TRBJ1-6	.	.	TGTGCCAGCAGCTTGTCCGGACAGAAAAATAATTCACCCCTCCACTTT	CASSLSGQKNNSPLHF
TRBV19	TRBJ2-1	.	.	TGTGCCACCATGTCCCGGGGGTACAATGAGCAGTTCTTC	CATMSRGYNEQFF
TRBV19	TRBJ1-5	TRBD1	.	TGTGCCGCAACCGGGACAGGGGGCAATAGCAATCAGCCCCAGCATTTT	CAATGTGGNSNQPQHF